The rows below give T cell receptor beta chains drawn from one sample of a study of shared T cell receptors in the human thymus. This table comes from immunoSEQ multiplex PCR, and its TCRdb copy is limited to in-frame clones, with some not included. The table has 550,000 to 800,000 clones, roughly 85% seen once. These data were also reused for a study on human thymus T cells.

The material sequenced was thymocytes. The source is a girl under three years old with a congenital heart defect. Each CDR3 is given with its conserved first and last residue. The order of the fields is V gene, CDR3 protein.

TRBV4-2,CASSQAGGLSYNEQFF
TRBV27,CASSFKGSSNQPQHF
TRBV27,CASLRTARGMNTEAFF
TRBV7-9,CASSQRGAGLNSPLHF
TRBV19,CASSNIRDGYTF
TRBV5-1,CASSLGGLQGTLNTEAFF
TRBV5-4,CASSQDSWGRWRCEQFF
TRBV10-3,CAIRGSGGAYNEQFF
TRBV29-1,CSVERTGRNTEAFF
TRBV5-1,CASSFHAKQGSNYGYTF
TRBV28,CASSPNRGGGMNTEAFF
TRBV7-8,CASSLEGIDRRYGYTF
TRBV14,CASSQRGGGTDTQYF
TRBV6-6,CASSYSIGQPNEKLFF
TRBV10-3,CAISESGADDGYTF
TRBV2,CASSGRRGRVGELFF
TRBV14,CASRRDRGEETQYF
TRBV4-3,CASSQVAQRDTGELFF
TRBV5-1,CASSRLGLAENEQFF
TRBV4-3,CASSQVRTGTTYEQYF
TRBV9,CASSPRDRGENTEAFF
TRBV6-1,CASSGYNDRADMNTEAFF
TRBV10-2,CASSRLPVWDRGLDNQPQHF
TRBV25-1,CASSGPDRDFTDTQYF
TRBV7-9,CASSLGGQGARGYTF
TRBV4-3,CASSQEQDSLSGNTIYF
TRBV6-5,CASSYVTGIMNTEAFF
TRBV5-5,CASSLVANRDQELRETQYF
TRBV5-1,CASSLHDGESNTEAFF
TRBV25-1,CASSGTGGYEQYF
TRBV27,CASSLSPRGFTLHF
TRBV7-6,CASSPILGQNTGELFF
TRBV28,CASTLPTGEDYGYTF
TRBV6-4,CARYGQGYEKLFF
TRBV4-3,CASSLGQGNTHSGNTIYF
TRBV5-1,CASSLGGPYNEQFF
TRBV19,CASSPHRQGIKYGYTF
TRBV5-1,CASSLESGTGDLYEQYF
TRBV11-3,CASSPNQVASYNEQFF
TRBV7-2,CASSLVPGGFRGWEQYF
TRBV5-4,CASSLALTGGANEDEQFF
TRBV27,CASAKAGTAGYTF
TRBV19,CASSIGGRSYEQYF
TRBV6-4,CASSPPRDYEQYF
TRBV18,CASSPAGPKRWSGGSSSTDTQYF
TRBV5-6,CASRGGTPGGQWNEQFF
TRBV10-1,CASSALLQGWVRNTEAFF
TRBV6-4,CASSDTQGGPGEAFF
TRBV9,CASSVGTSGSSYNEQFF
TRBV28,CASSWRPAPQEKLFF